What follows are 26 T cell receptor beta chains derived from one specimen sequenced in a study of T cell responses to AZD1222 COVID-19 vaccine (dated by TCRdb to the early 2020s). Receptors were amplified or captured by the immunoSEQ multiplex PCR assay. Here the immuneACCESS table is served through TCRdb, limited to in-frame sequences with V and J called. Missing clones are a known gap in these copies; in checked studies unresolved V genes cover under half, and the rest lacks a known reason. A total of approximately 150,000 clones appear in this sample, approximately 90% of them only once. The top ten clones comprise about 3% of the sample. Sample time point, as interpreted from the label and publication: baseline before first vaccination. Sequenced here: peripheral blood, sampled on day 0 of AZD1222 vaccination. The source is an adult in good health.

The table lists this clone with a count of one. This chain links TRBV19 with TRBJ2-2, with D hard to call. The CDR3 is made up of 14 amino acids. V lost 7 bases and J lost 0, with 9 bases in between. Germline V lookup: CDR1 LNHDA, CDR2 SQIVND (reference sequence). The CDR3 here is CASTEYSNTGELFF. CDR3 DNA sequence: TGTGCCAGTACGGAGTACTCGAACACCGGGGAGCTGTTTTTT.

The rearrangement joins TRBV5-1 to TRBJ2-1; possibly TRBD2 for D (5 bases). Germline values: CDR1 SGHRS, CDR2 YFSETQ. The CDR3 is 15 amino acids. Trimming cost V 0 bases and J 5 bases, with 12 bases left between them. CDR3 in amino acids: CASSLVGGSNNEQFF. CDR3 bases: TGCGCCAGCAGCTTGGTCGGTGGGAGTAACAATGAGCAGTTCTTC.

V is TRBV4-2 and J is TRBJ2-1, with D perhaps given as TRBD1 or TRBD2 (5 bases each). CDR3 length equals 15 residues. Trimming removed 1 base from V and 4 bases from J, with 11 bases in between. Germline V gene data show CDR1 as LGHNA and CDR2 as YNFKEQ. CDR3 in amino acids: CASSQVSGPYNEQFF. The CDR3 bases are TGTGCCAGCAGCCAAGTATCGGGACCGTACAATGAGCAGTTCTTC.

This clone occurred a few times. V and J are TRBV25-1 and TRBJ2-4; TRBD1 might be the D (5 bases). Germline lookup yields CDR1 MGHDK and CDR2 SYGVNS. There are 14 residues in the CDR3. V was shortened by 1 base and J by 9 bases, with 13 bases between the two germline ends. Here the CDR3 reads CASSEWNQGTIQYF. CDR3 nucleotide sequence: TGTGCCAGCAGTGAATGGAATCAGGGAACCATTCAGTACTTC.

CDR3 in amino acids: CASHLGGSDTQYF. The CDR3 region has the DNA TGTGCCAGCCACCTCGGGGGTTCGGATACGCAGTATTTT. V is TRBV18 and J is TRBJ2-3; D perhaps matches TRBD2 (6 bases). The germline V gene has CDR1 KGHSH and CDR2 LQKENI. V gave up 8 bases and J gave up 6 bases, with 15 bases separating them. The CDR3 consists of 13 residues.

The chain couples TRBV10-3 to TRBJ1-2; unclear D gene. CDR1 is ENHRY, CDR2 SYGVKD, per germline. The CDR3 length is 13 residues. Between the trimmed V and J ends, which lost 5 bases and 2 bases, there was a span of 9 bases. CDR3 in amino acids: CAISSTGNYGYTF. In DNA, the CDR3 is TGTGCCATCAGTTCGACCGGGAACTATGGCTACACCTTC.

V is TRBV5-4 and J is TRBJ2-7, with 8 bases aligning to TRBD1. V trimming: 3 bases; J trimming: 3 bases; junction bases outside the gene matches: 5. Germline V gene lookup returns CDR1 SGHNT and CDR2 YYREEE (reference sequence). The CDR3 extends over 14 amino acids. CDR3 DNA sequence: TGTGCCAGCAGCTACAGGACAGGGAACTACGAGCAGTACTTC. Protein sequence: CASSYRTGNYEQYF.

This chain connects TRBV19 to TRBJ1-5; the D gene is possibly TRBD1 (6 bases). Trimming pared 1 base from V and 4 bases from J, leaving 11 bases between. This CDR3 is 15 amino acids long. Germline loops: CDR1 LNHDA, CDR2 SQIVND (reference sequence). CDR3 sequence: CASSIAGRGNQPQHF. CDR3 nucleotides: TGTGCCAGTAGTATAGCGGGCAGGGGAAATCAGCCCCAGCATTTT.

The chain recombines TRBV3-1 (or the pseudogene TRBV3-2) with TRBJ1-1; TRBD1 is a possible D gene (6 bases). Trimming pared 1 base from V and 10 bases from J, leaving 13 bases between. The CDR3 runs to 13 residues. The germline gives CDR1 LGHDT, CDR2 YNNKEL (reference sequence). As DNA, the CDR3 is TGTGCCAGCAGCCAAGCCGTGGGGGCGGGAGCTTTCTTT. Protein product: CASSQAVGAGAFF.

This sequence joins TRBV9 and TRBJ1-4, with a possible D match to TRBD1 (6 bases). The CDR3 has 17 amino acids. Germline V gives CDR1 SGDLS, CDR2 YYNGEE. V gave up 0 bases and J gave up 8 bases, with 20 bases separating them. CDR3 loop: CASSVDAWGTGKEKLFF. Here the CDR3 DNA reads TGTGCCAGCAGCGTAGACGCCTGGGGAACAGGGAAGGAAAAACTGTTTTTT.

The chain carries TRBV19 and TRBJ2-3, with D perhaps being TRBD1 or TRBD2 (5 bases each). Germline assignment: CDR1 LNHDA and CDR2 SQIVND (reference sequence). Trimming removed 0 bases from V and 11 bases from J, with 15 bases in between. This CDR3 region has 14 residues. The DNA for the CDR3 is TGTGCCAGTAGTATAGACCCCCGAGGGGTTGAGCAGTATTTT. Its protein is CASSIDPRGVEQYF.

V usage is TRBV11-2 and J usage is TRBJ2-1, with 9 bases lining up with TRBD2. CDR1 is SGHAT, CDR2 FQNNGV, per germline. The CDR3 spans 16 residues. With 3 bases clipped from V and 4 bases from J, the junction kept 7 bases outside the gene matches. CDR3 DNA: TGTGCCAGCAGCTTCAGACTAGCGGCCCATTACAATGAGCAGTTCTTC. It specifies CASSFRLAAHYNEQFF.

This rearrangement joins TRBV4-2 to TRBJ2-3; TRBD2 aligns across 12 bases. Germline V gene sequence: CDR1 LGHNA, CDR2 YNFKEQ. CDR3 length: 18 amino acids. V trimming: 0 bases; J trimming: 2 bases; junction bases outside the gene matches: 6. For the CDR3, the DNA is TGTGCCAGCAGCCAAGACCTAGCGGGAGGGGGGAACACAGATACGCAGTATTTT. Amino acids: CASSQDLAGGGNTDTQYF.

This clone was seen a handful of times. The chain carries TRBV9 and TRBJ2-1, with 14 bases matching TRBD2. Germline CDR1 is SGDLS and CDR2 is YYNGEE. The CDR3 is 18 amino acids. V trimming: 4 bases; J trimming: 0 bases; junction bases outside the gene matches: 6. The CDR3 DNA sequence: TGTGCCAGCAGCACCGGACTAGCGGGAGGCGGCTCCTACAATGAGCAGTTCTTC. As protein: CASSTGLAGGGSYNEQFF.

The CDR3, as DNA: TGTGCCTGGAGTTTTGACAGGACAGGGGTCTCCTACAATGAGCAGTTCTTC. This encodes CAWSFDRTGVSYNEQFF. V usage is TRBV30 and J usage is TRBJ2-1; 9 bases fit TRBD1. The CDR3 is 17 amino acids. From germline, CDR1 is GTSNPN and CDR2 SVGIG (reference sequence). V shed 2 bases and J 0 bases; nucleotides not matched to a gene: 8.

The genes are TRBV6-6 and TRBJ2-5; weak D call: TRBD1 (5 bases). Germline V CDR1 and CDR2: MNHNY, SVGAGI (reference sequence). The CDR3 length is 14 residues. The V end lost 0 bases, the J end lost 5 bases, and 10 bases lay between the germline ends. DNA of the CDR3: TGTGCCAGCAGTTACTCTCAGGGTTGGGAGACCCAGTACTTC. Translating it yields CASSYSQGWETQYF.

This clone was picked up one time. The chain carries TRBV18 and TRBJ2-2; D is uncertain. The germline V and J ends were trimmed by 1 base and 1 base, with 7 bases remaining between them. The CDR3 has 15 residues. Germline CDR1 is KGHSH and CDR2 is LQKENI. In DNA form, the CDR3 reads TGTGCCAGCTCACCACAGGGTGGGAACACCGGGGAGCTGTTTTTT. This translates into CASSPQGGNTGELFF.

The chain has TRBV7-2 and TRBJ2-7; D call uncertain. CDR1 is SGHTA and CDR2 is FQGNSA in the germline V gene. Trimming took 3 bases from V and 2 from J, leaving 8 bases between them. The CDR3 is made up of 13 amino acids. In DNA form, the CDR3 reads TGTGCCAGCAGCTTGACCCCGGCCTACGAGCAGTACTTC. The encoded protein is CASSLTPAYEQYF. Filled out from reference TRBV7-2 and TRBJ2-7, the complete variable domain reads GAGVSQSPSNKVTEKGKDVELRCDPISGHTALYWYRQSLGQGLEFLIYFQGNSAPDKSGLPSDRFSAERTGGSVSTLTIQRTQQEDSAVYLCASSLTPAYEQYFGPGTRLTVT.

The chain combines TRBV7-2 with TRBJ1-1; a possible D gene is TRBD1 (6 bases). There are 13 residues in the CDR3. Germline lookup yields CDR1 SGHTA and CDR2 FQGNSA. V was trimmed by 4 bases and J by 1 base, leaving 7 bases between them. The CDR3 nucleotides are TGTGCCAGCAGCTCACAGGGGAACACTGAAGCTTTCTTT. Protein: CASSSQGNTEAFF.

The CDR3 nucleotides are TGTGCCAGCAGTTCCCCCAGATTTAATGAAAAACTGTTTTTT. Its protein is CASSSPRFNEKLFF. The chain employs TRBV27 and TRBJ1-4, with D hard to call. V gave up 4 bases and J gave up 4 bases, with 10 bases separating them. This CDR3 has 14 amino acids. The germline CDR1 and CDR2 sequences are MNHEY and SMNVEV (reference sequence).

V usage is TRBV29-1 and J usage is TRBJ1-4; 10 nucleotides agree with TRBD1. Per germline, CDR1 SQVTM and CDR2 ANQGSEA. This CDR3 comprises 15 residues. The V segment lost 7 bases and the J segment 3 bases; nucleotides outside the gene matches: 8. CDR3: CSARDRGTPNEKLFF. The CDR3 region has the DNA TGCAGCGCCCGGGACAGGGGAACCCCTAATGAAAAACTGTTTTTT.

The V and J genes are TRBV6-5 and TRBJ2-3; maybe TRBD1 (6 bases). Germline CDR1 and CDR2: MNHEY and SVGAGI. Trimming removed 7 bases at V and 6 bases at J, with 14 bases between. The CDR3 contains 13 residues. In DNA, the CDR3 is TGTGCCAGCATCGCCCAAGGGGGTGATACGCAGTATTTT. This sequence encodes CASIAQGGDTQYF.

The CDR3 sequence: CASSPRGSSYEQYF. CDR3 DNA: TGTGCCAGCAGCCCCCGGGGGAGCTCCTACGAGCAGTACTTC. This chain joins TRBV7-9 and TRBJ2-7; D is perhaps TRBD2 (6 bases). The CDR3 consists of 14 residues. Per germline, CDR1 SEHNR and CDR2 FQNEAQ (reference sequence). Trimming removed 5 bases from V and 0 bases from J, with 11 bases in between.

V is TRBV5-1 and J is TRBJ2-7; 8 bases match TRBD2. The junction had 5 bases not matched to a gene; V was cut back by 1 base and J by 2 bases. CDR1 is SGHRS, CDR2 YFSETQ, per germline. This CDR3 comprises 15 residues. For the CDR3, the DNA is TGCGCCAGCAGCTTGAAGGCGGGAGGTCCCTACGAGCAGTACTTC. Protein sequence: CASSLKAGGPYEQYF.

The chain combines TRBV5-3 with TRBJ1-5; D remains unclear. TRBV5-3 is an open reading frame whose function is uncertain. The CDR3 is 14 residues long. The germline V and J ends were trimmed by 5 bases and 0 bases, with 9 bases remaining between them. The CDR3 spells CARSKIYSNQPQHF. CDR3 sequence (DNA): TGTGCCAGAAGTAAGATTTATAGCAATCAGCCCCAGCATTTT.

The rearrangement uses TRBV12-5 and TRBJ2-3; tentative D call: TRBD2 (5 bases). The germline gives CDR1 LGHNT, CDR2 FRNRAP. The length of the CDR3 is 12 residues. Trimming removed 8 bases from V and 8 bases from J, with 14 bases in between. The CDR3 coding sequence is TGTGCTAGTCTACCGGAGGTCGGTACGCAGTATTTT. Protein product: CASLPEVGTQYF.